Listed below are T cell receptor beta chains from one sample, sequenced in a study of blood T cell repertoires in COVID-19. The repertoire was sequenced with immunoSEQ multiplex PCR; TCRdb's copy has only in-frame clones and lacks some. The repertoire holds 200,000 to 250,000 clones, with roughly 90% as singletons. Material for sequencing was peripheral blood. The source is a woman aged 45-59 years with acute or convalescent COVID-19. Each CDR3 is given with its conserved first and last residue. A D gene is named only where the DNA matches it firmly. Part of the rows lack a size; the others show once, few, many or a class for expanded clones.

TRBJ1-3	.	.	TRBV11-3	TGTGCCAGCAGCTTAGAGGGACACGGAAACACCATATATTTT	CASSLEGHGNTIYF
TRBJ2-5	.	.	TRBV11-1	TGTGCCAGCAGCTTACAGGGAAATACGGAGACCCAGTACTTC	CASSLQGNTETQYF
TRBJ2-2	.	.	TRBV28	TGTGCCAGCAGTTTGTCTAGAGGATATACCACCGGGGAGCTGTTTTTT	CASSLSRGYTTGELFF
TRBJ2-7	.	.	TRBV7-9	TGTGCCAGCCGTAAGAACTTCTACGAGCAGTACTTC	CASRKNFYEQYF
TRBJ1-2	.	.	TRBV5-6	TGTGCCAGCAGCTTGGGACAGTTCTATGGCTACACCTTC	CASSLGQFYGYTF
TRBJ2-2	.	TRBD2	TRBV5-4	TGTGCCAGCAGCCCCCTTAGCGGGGGGCCTGAGGGCACCGGGGAGCTGTTTTTT	CASSPLSGGPEGTGELFF
TRBJ2-7	.	TRBD2	TRBV7-9	TGTGCCAGCAGCTTAGGTCATCCTTGGTCTAGCGGGACCGTCGAGCAGTACTTC	CASSLGHPWSSGTVEQYF
TRBJ2-3	.	.	TRBV27	TGTGCCAGCAGAGAAAGACTCCCAGATACGCAGTATTTT	CASRERLPDTQYF
TRBJ2-4	.	.	TRBV2	TGTGCCAGCAGAGAGCTAGCCAAAAACATTCAGTACTTC	CASRELAKNIQYF
TRBJ2-7	.	.	TRBV5-4	TGTGCCAGCAGCTTGTATAGAACCGAGCAGTACTTC	CASSLYRTEQYF
TRBJ1-1	.	TRBD1	TRBV10-1	TGCGCCAGCTCACCTCAGGGGGCAAACACTGAAGCTTTCTTT	CASSPQGANTEAFF
TRBJ1-5	.	TRBD1	TRBV5-1	TGCGCCAGCAGCTTGGGAGTGACAGGGGATGGCAATCAGCCCCAGCATTTT	CASSLGVTGDGNQPQHF
TRBJ1-6	.	.	TRBV21-1	TGTGCCAGCAGCAAAGCTTCAGGGTTGGATTCACCCCTCCACTTT	CASSKASGLDSPLHF
TRBJ2-1	few	TRBD2	TRBV5-8	TGTGCCAGCAGCAGGGGACTAGCGGAGGGGGATGAGCAGTTCTTC	CASSRGLAEGDEQFF